The rows below give T cell receptor beta chains drawn from one sample of a study of T cell repertoires in cytomegalovirus infection. A single record per CDR3 protein comes from TCRdb applying MiXCR to the reads. The sample includes 900,000 to 950,000 distinct CDR3 sequences, roughly a third of them seen just once. Antigen specificity for these receptors is unknown. The input for sequencing was cultured CD8+ T cells from PBMCs, taken from culture after CMV antigen stimulation. Receptors were obtained from a human donor in good health (CMV status not recorded). Some clones in this sample may be carry-over from other donors' samples. The CDR3 runs from the conserved cysteine through the conserved F or W. Each record gives: clone size, V gene, J gene, CDR3 protein. Some rows mark clone size as missing; the rest say once, few, many or name a class of expanded clone.

-	TRBV24-1	TRBJ2-1	CATSDRTSADNEQFF
few	TRBV27	TRBJ1-6	CASSPGTGGGSPLHF
few	TRBV6-1	TRBJ2-6	CCSTGVSGANVLTF
-	TRBV12-3/TRBV12-4	TRBJ2-1	CASTPGEGGRNEQFF
few	TRBV12-3/TRBV12-4	TRBJ1-2	CASRYTGNYGYTF
-	TRBV7-9	TRBJ1-1	CASSFDLGSTEAFF
-	TRBV19	TRBJ2-3	CASSIHSPYPPDTQYF
-	TRBV27	TRBJ2-2	CASSNLGAHGELFF
few	TRBV6-6	TRBJ2-2	CASSDRRGQGNTGELFF
few	TRBV5-1	TRBJ2-2	CASSHRAQGGNTGELFF
few	TRBV7-9	TRBJ1-2	CASISGVGYTF
-	TRBV24-1	TRBJ2-7	CATSDPGQGDEQYF
-	TRBV12-3/TRBV12-4	TRBJ2-3	CASSFWSRESRTDTQYF
-	TRBV6-6	TRBJ2-7	CASSYEAGGFPPRYF
-	TRBV19	TRBJ2-2	CASNLLPGELFF
many	TRBV6-1	TRBJ1-4	CASSEISQGTATNEKLFF
-	TRBV6-2/TRBV6-3	TRBJ1-5	CASSYPTSNQPQHF
few	TRBV6-2/TRBV6-3	TRBJ1-1	CASSYPTGGTEAFF
-	TRBV29-1	TRBJ2-3	CSAFTGRADTQYF
-	TRBV6-5	TRBJ2-7	CASSTPSYEQYF
-	TRBV7-9	TRBJ2-5	CASRHSLAGEYQETQYF
-	TRBV7-8	TRBJ1-2	CASSLARQGVYYGYTF
many	TRBV7-6	TRBJ2-7	CASSLRFQGAYEQYF
-	TRBV2	TRBJ1-5	CASSEWRSPNQPQHF
few	TRBV27	TRBJ1-5	CASSLGWGAQPQHF